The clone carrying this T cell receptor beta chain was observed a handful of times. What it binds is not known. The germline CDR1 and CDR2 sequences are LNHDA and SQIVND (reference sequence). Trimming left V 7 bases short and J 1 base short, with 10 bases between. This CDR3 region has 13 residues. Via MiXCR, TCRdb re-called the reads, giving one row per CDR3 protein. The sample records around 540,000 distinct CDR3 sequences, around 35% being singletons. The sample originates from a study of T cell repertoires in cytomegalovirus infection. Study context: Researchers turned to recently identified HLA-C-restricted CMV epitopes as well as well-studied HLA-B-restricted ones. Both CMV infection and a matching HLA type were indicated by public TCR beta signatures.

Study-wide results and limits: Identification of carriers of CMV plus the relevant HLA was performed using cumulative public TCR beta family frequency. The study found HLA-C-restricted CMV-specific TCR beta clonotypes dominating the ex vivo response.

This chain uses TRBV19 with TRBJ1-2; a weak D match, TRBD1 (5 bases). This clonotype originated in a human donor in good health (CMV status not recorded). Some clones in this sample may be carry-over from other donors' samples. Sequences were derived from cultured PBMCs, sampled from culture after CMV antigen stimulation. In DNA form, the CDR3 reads TGTGCCAGTACCTTGACAGTTAACTATGGCTACACCTTC. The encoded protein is CASTLTVNYGYTF.